This T cell receptor beta chain is from a study of T cell changes during pregnancy in multiple sclerosis (dated by TCRdb to the late 2010s). Looking at the study overall: In women with multiple sclerosis, the researchers looked at how the T cell repertoire shifted as pregnancy progressed.

To prepare the library, the immunoSEQ multiplex PCR assay was applied. The table was pulled from immuneACCESS by TCRdb, which kept in-frame rearrangements only. Such tables lose some clones; where checked, under half of the loss comes from unresolved V genes, and the rest has no known cause. The sample has just under 85,000 clones on record, about nine tenths of them singletons. The top ten clonotypes cover roughly 2.5% of the sample. The V end loses 7 bases and the J end loses 1 base, and a stretch of 13 bases separates them. CDR1 and CDR2 were assigned from the germline V gene as SGHRS and YFSETQ. CDR3 length: 14 amino acids, cysteine to phenylalanine. Kept here is only the CDR3 DNA, which spans 42 bases and is read in frame from base 1. As to this clone: Its antigen specificity is not known. No much larger clone is present one base from it, and per-base qualities are unavailable.

This receptor was identified in a female donor with multiple sclerosis, enrolled in a pregnancy study. The material sequenced was peripheral blood, taken in the first trimester of pregnancy. The sequence links TRBV5-1 to TRBJ2-3; tentative D gene TRBD2, with 6 bases matching. Here is the DNA: TGCGCCAGCGACCGCACGGGGGGCACAGATACGCAGTATTTT. Its amino acids are CASDRTGGTDTQYF.